This T cell receptor (beta chain) came from a study of cytomegalovirus exposure and HLA in healthy donors. Points from the study as a whole: Exclusion as indistinguishable affected some V segments, including TRBV6-2 and TRBV6-3. Only CMV serostatus was available as immune exposure information.

The primer mix had 60 Vbeta and 13 Jbeta primers. Only in-frame clones appear in the TCRdb table, and some are missing; sequencing was by immunoSEQ multiplex PCR. The table includes about 110,000 clones, 81% detected once. This clone came up a few times. What it recognizes is unknown. Every donor was a healthy person donating bone marrow. The V gene lost 6 bases and the J gene lost 1 base, with 9 bases spanning the gap. The CDR3 loop spans 13 amino acids. CDR1 and CDR2 (germline): LGHNA, YNFKEQ. The chain is built from TRBV4-2 and TRBJ1-1; D might be TRBD1 (5 bases). The sequenced sample consisted of PBMCs. The TCR sequence derives from a man aged 30 to 39 in good health and CMV-seronegative. Written as DNA, the CDR3 is TGTGCCAGCAGGGGGGGGTCGAACACTGAAGCTTTCTTT. Translating it yields CASRGGSNTEAFF.